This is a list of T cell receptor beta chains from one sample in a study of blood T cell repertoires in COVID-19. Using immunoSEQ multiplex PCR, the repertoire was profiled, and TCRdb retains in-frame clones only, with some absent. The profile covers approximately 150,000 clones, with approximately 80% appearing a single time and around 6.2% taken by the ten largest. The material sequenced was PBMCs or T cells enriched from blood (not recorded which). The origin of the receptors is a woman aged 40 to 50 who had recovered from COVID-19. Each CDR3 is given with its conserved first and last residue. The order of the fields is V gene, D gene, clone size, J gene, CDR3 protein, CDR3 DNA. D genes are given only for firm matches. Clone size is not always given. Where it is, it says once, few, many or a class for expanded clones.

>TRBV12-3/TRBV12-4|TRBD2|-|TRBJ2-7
CASSRLAGTEQYF
TGTGCCAGCAGCAGACTAGCGGGGACGGAGCAGTACTTC
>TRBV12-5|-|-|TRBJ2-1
CASGGARSSYNEQFF
TGTGCTAGTGGGGGGGCCAGAAGCTCCTACAATGAGCAGTTCTTC
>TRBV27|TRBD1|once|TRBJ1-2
CASRVLGQDYGYTF
TGTGCCAGCAGGGTACTCGGACAGGACTATGGCTACACCTTC
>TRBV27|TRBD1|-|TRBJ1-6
CASRGTGSYNSPLHF
TGTGCCAGCAGGGGGACAGGGAGCTATAATTCACCCCTCCACTTT
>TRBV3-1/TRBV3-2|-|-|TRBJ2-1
CASSTSQGGGVSLNNEQFF
TGTGCCAGCAGCACAAGTCAGGGAGGGGGGGTTTCATTAAACAATGAGCAGTTCTTC
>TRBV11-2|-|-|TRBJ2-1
CASSLDRRGGQFF
TGTGCCAGCAGCTTAGATCGACGGGGTGGACAGTTCTTC
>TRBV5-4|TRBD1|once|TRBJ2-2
CASSLSRGPPGELFF
TGTGCCAGCAGCTTGAGTAGGGGGCCCCCCGGGGAGCTGTTTTTT
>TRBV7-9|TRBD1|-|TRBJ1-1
CASSQTGETEAFF
TGTGCCAGCAGCCAAACAGGGGAGACTGAAGCTTTCTTT
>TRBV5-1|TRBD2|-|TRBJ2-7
CASSQRLAGEAEQYF
TGCGCCAGCAGCCAGAGGCTAGCGGGAGAGGCCGAGCAGTACTTC
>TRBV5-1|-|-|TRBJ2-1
CASSSQDNEQFF
TGCGCCAGCAGCTCTCAGGACAATGAGCAGTTCTTC
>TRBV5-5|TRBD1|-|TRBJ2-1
CASSADRGLGEQFF
TGTGCCAGCAGCGCGGACAGGGGGCTAGGTGAGCAGTTCTTC
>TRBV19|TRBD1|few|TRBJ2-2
CASSGTGRTGELFF
TGTGCCAGTTCCGGGACAGGGAGGACCGGGGAGCTGTTTTTT
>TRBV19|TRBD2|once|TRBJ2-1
CASSIHPGLAEYNEQFF
TGTGCCAGTAGTATACATCCGGGACTAGCGGAGTACAATGAGCAGTTCTTC
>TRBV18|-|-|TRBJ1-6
CASSPGGDSPLHF
TGTGCCAGCTCACCAGGAGGTGATTCACCCCTCCACTTT
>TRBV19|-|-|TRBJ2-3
CASWGPDLRTDTQYF
TGTGCCAGTTGGGGGCCGGACCTTAGAACAGATACGCAGTATTTT
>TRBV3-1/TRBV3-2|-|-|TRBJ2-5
CASSLEDQTQYF
TGTGCCAGCAGCCTCGAGGATCAGACCCAGTACTTC
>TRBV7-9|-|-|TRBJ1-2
CASSLVGANYGYTF
TGTGCCAGCAGCTTAGTTGGGGCGAACTATGGCTACACCTTC
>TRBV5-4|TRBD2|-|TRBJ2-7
CASTNSGRAHEQYF
TGTGCCAGCACAAATAGCGGGAGGGCACACGAGCAGTACTTC
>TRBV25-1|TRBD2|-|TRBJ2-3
CASSVGGTASGRADTQYF
TGTGCCAGCAGTGTAGGAGGAACAGCCAGCGGGAGGGCAGATACGCAGTATTTT
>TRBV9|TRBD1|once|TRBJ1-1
CASSLWTGEAFF
TGTGCCAGCAGCCTATGGACAGGGGAAGCTTTCTTT
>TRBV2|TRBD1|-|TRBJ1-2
CASSDGGQGLGYTF
TGTGCCAGCAGTGACGGAGGACAGGGATTAGGCTACACCTTC
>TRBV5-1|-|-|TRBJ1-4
CASSYGQRGQEKLFF
TGCGCCAGCAGCTATGGACAGAGAGGACAGGAAAAACTGTTTTTT
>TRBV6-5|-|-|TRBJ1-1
CASSYGLGMNTEAFF
TGTGCCAGCAGTTACGGGCTCGGTATGAACACTGAAGCTTTCTTT
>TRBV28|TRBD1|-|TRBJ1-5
CASSFWTGPNQPQHF
TGTGCCAGCAGTTTCTGGACAGGGCCAAATCAGCCCCAGCATTTT
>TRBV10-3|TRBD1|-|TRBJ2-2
CAMRDRGGEANTGELFF
TGTGCCATGCGGGACAGGGGCGGAGAGGCGAACACCGGGGAGCTGTTTTTT
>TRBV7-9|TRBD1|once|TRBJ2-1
CASSSRISDRAYNEQFF
TGTGCCAGCAGCTCGCGAATTTCGGACAGGGCTTACAATGAGCAGTTCTTC
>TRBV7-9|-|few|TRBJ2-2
CASKDSYNTGELFF
TGTGCCAGCAAGGACAGCTACAACACCGGGGAGCTGTTTTTT
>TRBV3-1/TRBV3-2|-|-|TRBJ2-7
CASSGQSSYEQYF
TGTGCCAGCAGCGGACAAAGCTCCTACGAGCAGTACTTC
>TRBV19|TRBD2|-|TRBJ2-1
CASPLIPKREWAYNEQFF
TGTGCCAGCCCATTGATACCAAAGCGGGAGTGGGCCTACAATGAGCAGTTCTTC
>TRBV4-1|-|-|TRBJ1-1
CASSEQDTNTEAFF
TGCGCCAGCAGCGAACAGGACACGAACACTGAAGCTTTCTTT
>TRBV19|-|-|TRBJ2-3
CASRYSSTDTQYF
TGTGCCAGTAGGTACAGTAGCACAGATACGCAGTATTTT
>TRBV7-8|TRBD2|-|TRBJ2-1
CASSLARSRGTSNRNEQFF
TGTGCCAGCAGCTTAGCGCGGTCTAGAGGGACTAGCAATCGCAATGAGCAGTTCTTC
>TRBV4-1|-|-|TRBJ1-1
CASSLGTEAFF
TGCGCCAGCAGCCTCGGTACTGAAGCTTTCTTT
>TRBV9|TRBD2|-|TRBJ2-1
CASSVASGPRNEQFF
TGTGCCAGCAGCGTAGCTAGCGGGCCTAGGAATGAGCAGTTCTTC
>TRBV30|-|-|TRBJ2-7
CAWSTPYEQYF
TGTGCCTGGAGTACTCCTTACGAGCAGTACTTC
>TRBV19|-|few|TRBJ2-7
CASGAHAYEQYF
TGTGCCAGTGGAGCACACGCCTACGAGCAGTACTTC
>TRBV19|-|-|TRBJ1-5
CAGGTTGTTFNQAIQPQHF
TGTGCCGGGGGCACCACCGGGACCACCTTCAATCAGGCAATTCAGCCCCAGCATTTT
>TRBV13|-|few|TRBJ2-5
CASSLIGGDLTETQYF
TGTGCCAGCAGCTTAATTGGCGGGGACCTCACGGAGACCCAGTACTTC
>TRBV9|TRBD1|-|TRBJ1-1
CASSAGQGGTEAFF
TGTGCCAGCAGCGCGGGACAGGGGGGCACTGAAGCTTTCTTT
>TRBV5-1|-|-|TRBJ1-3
CASSLSGYSGNTIYF
TGCGCCAGCAGCTTGTCGGGATACTCTGGAAACACCATATATTTT